This entry features one T cell receptor beta chain sequence. Its antigen is currently unknown. The data were produced by immunoSEQ multiplex PCR, yet TCRdb's version contains in-frame clones alone and is incomplete. The table records tens of thousands of clones, 90% to 98% of them present only once. Germline V CDR1 and CDR2: MDHEN, SYDVKM. Trimming left V 5 bases short and J 5 bases short, with 13 bases between. The CDR3 runs to 13 residues. This record belongs to a study of human thymus T cells. Study observations and caveats: In thymic and blood repertoires alike, V and J usage looked biased. A high degree of thymic repertoire overlap among unrelated individuals was reported in related research.

It was from resections taken during corrective heart surgery that the thymus tissue came. The clonotype was recovered from a boy younger than two with a congenital heart defect but otherwise immunologically healthy. The V call is TRBV28, the J call TRBJ2-7, with D possibly TRBD1 on 6 matching bases. Specimen: thymus tissue. CDR3 in DNA: TGTGCCAGCAGTACTCCCCCAGGGGACGAGCAGTACTTC. Amino acid sequence: CASSTPPGDEQYF.